The clone carrying this TCR beta chain has at least ten counts. These data come from a study of T cell repertoires in cytomegalovirus infection. This CDR3 spans 15 amino acids. Trimming took off 6 bases at V and 3 bases at J, with 15 bases between the two ends. TCRdb processed the reads anew with MiXCR; each CDR3 protein has one entry. The repertoire includes more than 650,000 distinct CDR3 sequences, roughly 36% of them detected once, and around 3% sits in the top ten. The specimen sequenced was PBMCs. J is TRBJ2-1 and V is TRBV12-3 or TRBV12-4; D may be TRBD2 (6 bases). The sequence was obtained from a human donor in good health (CMV status not recorded). Some clones in this sample may be carry-over from other donors' samples. The CDR3 spells CASSPRRDLYNEQFF. CDR3 DNA: TGTGCCAGCAGCCCTCGGCGGGACCTCTACAATGAGCAGTTCTTC.